The next 28 T cell receptor beta chains were all read from a single sample in a study of shared clonotypes between healthy human individuals. Libraries were prepared by immunoSEQ multiplex PCR; TCRdb keeps only in-frame clonotypes and omits some of them. The data hold roughly 530,000 clones, with 90% to 96% observed a single time. What was sequenced was naive CD4+ T cells sorted from blood. Subset here: CD45RA+ positively selected. Receptors were obtained from a woman in her thirties in good health.

V usage is TRBV7-2 and J usage is TRBJ1-1; TRBD1 matches at 12 bases. Trimming at V came to 5 bases and at J to 0 bases, leaving 4 bases not matched to a gene. The CDR3 runs 16 residues. The V gene's germline CDR1 is SGHTA and CDR2 FQGNSA. CDR3 sequence: CASSRDRGLMNTEAFF. The CDR3 bases are TGTGCCAGCAGCCGGGACAGGGGGCTTATGAACACTGAAGCTTTCTTT.

The chain recombines TRBV5-1 with TRBJ2-1; D is unclear. Between the trimmed V and J ends, which lost 0 bases and 9 bases, there was a span of 10 bases. The CDR3 runs 13 residues. CDR1 and CDR2 from the germline V gene are SGHRS and YFSETQ. The CDR3 spells CASSLAGEGEQFF. DNA for the CDR3: TGCGCCAGCAGCTTGGCTGGGGAAGGTGAGCAGTTCTTC. The full variable domain, its missing parts supplied by reference TRBV5-1 and TRBJ2-1, is KAGVTQTPRYLIKTRGQQVTLSCSPISGHRSVSWYQQTPGQGLQFLFEYFSETQRNKGNFPGRFSGRQFSNSRSEMNVSTLELGDSALYLCASSLAGEGEQFFGPGTRLTVL.

V gene TRBV28 combines with J gene TRBJ2-7; the D gene could be TRBD1 or TRBD2 (5 bases each). CDR1 and CDR2 from the germline V gene are MDHEN and SYDVKM. Between the trimmed V and J ends, which lost 6 bases and 1 base, there was a span of 10 bases. The CDR3 is 13 amino acids. CDR3 DNA sequence: TGTGCCAGCAGGGGGACGGGGTCCTACGAGCAGTACTTC. This encodes CASRGTGSYEQYF.

V and J are TRBV21-1 and TRBJ2-5. TRBV21-1 has pseudogene status. The CDR3 contains 20 residues. The chain's CDR3 is CASSKGVGGPQPLIQETQYF. Here the CDR3 DNA reads TGTGCCAGCAGCAAAGGAGTGGGGGGCCCCCAACCCCTGATACAAGAGACCCAGTACTTC.

The gene calls are TRBV27 and TRBJ2-1, with TRBD2 identical over 8 bases. Germline-derived CDR1 and CDR2 are MNHEY and SMNVEV (reference sequence). The V segment lost 8 bases and the J segment 6 bases; nucleotides outside the gene matches: 9. This CDR3 region has 14 residues. For the CDR3, the DNA is TGTGCCAGCGCGGGACTAGGCGTTCGCAATGAGCAGTTCTTC. Protein sequence: CASAGLGVRNEQFF.

The genes are TRBV7-7 and TRBJ2-5; 8 bases agree with TRBD1. CDR1 and CDR2 (germline): SSHAT, FNYEAQ (reference sequence). V shed 8 bases, J shed 4 bases, and the junction held 6 bases outside the gene matches. The CDR3 runs to 13 residues. The CDR3: CASARGLGETQYF. The CDR3 DNA reads as TGTGCCAGCGCCAGGGGGCTCGGAGAGACCCAGTACTTC.

This clone was seen just once. V usage is TRBV18 and J usage is TRBJ2-7; possibly TRBD2 for D (7 bases). The CDR3 is 16 residues long. V shed 3 bases and J shed 3 bases, with 18 bases lying between them. Germline-derived CDR1 and CDR2 are KGHSH and LQKENI. CDR3 nucleotides: TGTGCCAGCTCACCCCCTGCGGGGGCTTCCTTCTACGAGCAGTACTTC. This codes for CASSPPAGASFYEQYF.

The chain carries TRBV7-3 and TRBJ2-7, with D unclear. V dropped 4 bases and J dropped 3 bases, with 13 bases sitting between them. The germline V gene has CDR1 SGHTA and CDR2 FQGTGA. CDR3 length equals 14 residues. CDR3 nucleotides: TGTGCCAGCAGCTCCGGGCCCCAGAGCTACGAGCAGTACTTC. Encoded protein: CASSSGPQSYEQYF.

The chain combines TRBV19 with TRBJ2-2, with D possibly matching TRBD2 (6 bases). The CDR3 loop spans 16 amino acids. With 1 base removed from V and 3 bases from J, the gap between germline ends came to 12 bases. Germline CDR1 reads LNHDA; CDR2 reads SQIVND (reference sequence). The CDR3 nucleotides read TGTGCCAGTAGTATAGCTTTAACGGGGGACACCGGGGAGCTGTTTTTT. As protein: CASSIALTGDTGELFF.

The chain recombines TRBV5-1 with TRBJ1-4; 7 bases are a match to TRBD1. Germline CDR1 reads SGHRS; CDR2 reads YFSETQ. The CDR3 spans 14 residues. V was pared by 5 bases and J by 5 bases, with 6 bases of the junction left unmatched. This CDR3 reads CASREGTANEKLFF. CDR3 in DNA: TGCGCCAGCAGGGAAGGGACAGCGAATGAAAAACTGTTTTTT.

The chain has TRBV6-6 and TRBJ1-1; D gene unclear. Germline V gene data show CDR1 as MNHNY and CDR2 as SVGAGI (reference sequence). The CDR3 is 16 amino acids. V lost 7 bases to trimming and J lost 1 base, with 19 bases between them. The CDR3 region has the DNA TGTGCCAGCACTCTAGGACGGAACGAGGGGAACACTGAAGCTTTCTTT. This translates into CASTLGRNEGNTEAFF.

The chain uses TRBV25-1 and TRBJ2-3; no reliable D call. The V end lost 3 bases, the J end lost 1 base, and 8 bases lay between the germline ends. This CDR3 comprises 14 residues. Germline V CDR1 and CDR2: MGHDK, SYGVNS. The CDR3 nucleotides read TGTGCCAGCAGTGATACTGGGGGCACAGATACGCAGTATTTT. Amino acid sequence: CASSDTGGTDTQYF.

The chain carries TRBV11-3 and TRBJ2-7, with D perhaps assigned TRBD1 or TRBD2 (5 bases each). CDR3 size: 13 residues. Per the germline V gene, CDR1 is SGHNT and CDR2 is YENEEA. The V end lost 1 base, the J end lost 7 bases, and 11 bases lay between the germline ends. The CDR3, as DNA: TGTGCCAGCAGCTTAGCGGGACCTAAGGAGCAGTACTTC. Amino acid sequence: CASSLAGPKEQYF.

V usage is TRBV28 and J usage is TRBJ2-1; D ambiguous. Germline assignment: CDR1 MDHEN and CDR2 SYDVKM. Trimming removed 6 bases from V and 10 bases from J, with 13 bases in between. The CDR3 runs 12 residues. The CDR3: CASRRERSEQFF. The CDR3 DNA reads as TGTGCCAGCAGAAGAGAAAGGTCCGAGCAGTTCTTC.

V usage is TRBV19 and J usage is TRBJ1-5, with unresolved D. V was cut by 5 bases and J by 6 bases, with 11 bases left in between. Per germline, CDR1 LNHDA and CDR2 SQIVND (reference sequence). The CDR3 contains 13 residues. The CDR3 bases are TGTGCCAGTAGTGCTTTGGTGGGTCAGCCCCAGCATTTT. This encodes CASSALVGQPQHF.

The chain is built from TRBV7-3 and TRBJ2-1, with D possibly matching TRBD1 (6 bases). The CDR3 has 17 residues. Germline V lookup: CDR1 SGHTA, CDR2 FQGTGA. V lost 2 bases and J lost 5, with 19 bases in between. The CDR3 is CASSLSVDRTLHNEQFF. In DNA form, the CDR3 reads TGTGCCAGCAGCTTATCCGTTGACAGGACCTTACACAATGAGCAGTTCTTC.

J is TRBJ1-6 and V is TRBV5-1, with D possibly matching TRBD1 (6 bases). Trimming took off 5 bases at V and 8 bases at J, with 17 bases between the two ends. In germline, CDR1 is SGHRS, CDR2 YFSETQ. The CDR3 is 15 amino acids. DNA of the CDR3: TGCGCCAGCAGGGCCGGGACATCAGGGGATTCACCCCTCCACTTT. Its protein product is CASRAGTSGDSPLHF.

The chain links TRBV6-1 to TRBJ2-7, with TRBD2 as a possible D gene (6 bases). This CDR3 is 16 amino acids long. V dropped 4 bases and J dropped 2 bases, with 18 bases sitting between them. Germline V gene sequence: CDR1 MNHNS, CDR2 SASEGT. CDR3 region: CASSGTNLGKTYEQYF. CDR3 nucleotides: TGTGCCAGCAGTGGGACTAATCTTGGTAAAACCTACGAGCAGTACTTC.

The J gene is TRBJ2-7, the V gene TRBV27; TRBD2 matches 10 bases. Per germline, CDR1 MNHEY and CDR2 SMNVEV (reference sequence). This CDR3 has 15 amino acids. The V segment lost 6 bases and the J segment 6 bases; nucleotides outside the gene matches: 11. DNA for the CDR3: TGTGCCAGCAGCCAGCTCGCGGGACTAGCGAGCGAGCAGTACTTC. It specifies CASSQLAGLASEQYF.

This clone was seen a single time. The chain links TRBV7-2 to TRBJ2-2, with 7 bases matching TRBD2. J lost 3 bases, V lost 0 bases, and 10 bases had no gene match. The germline gives CDR1 SGHTA, CDR2 FQGNSA. The CDR3 is 18 residues long. The CDR3 DNA sequence: TGTGCCAGCAGCTTAGCGGTTTGGCAGGGAGGGGACACCGGGGAGCTGTTTTTT. Translating it yields CASSLAVWQGGDTGELFF.

The V and J genes are TRBV6-5 and TRBJ2-1; unclear D gene. Trimming pared 0 bases from V and 6 bases from J, leaving 9 bases between. The V gene's germline CDR1 is MNHEY and CDR2 SVGAGI. The CDR3 extends over 14 amino acids. For the CDR3, the DNA is TGTGCCAGCAGTTACTCGTTTTTCTCCAATGAGCAGTTCTTC. It yields the protein CASSYSFFSNEQFF.

V and J are TRBV18 and TRBJ2-2, with TRBD1 identical over 7 bases. The CDR3 consists of 15 residues. Trimming cost V 5 bases and J 1 base; bases outside gene matches: 4. Germline CDR1 KGHSH, CDR2 LQKENI. CDR3 sequence (DNA): TGTGCCAGCTCAATCCGGGACAGGAACACCGGGGAGCTGTTTTTT. It codes for CASSIRDRNTGELFF.

The chain recombines TRBV10-3 with TRBJ2-1; 10 bases line up with TRBD2. From germline, CDR1 is ENHRY and CDR2 SYGVKD. CDR3 size: 14 residues. Unmatched junction bases numbered 6, after V lost 5 bases and J lost 8 bases. Written as DNA, the CDR3 is TGTGCCATCAGTCTAGCGGGAGAAGGGCATGAGCAGTTCTTC. It translates to CAISLAGEGHEQFF.

This CDR3 reads CASSPPVGSSTDMTEAFF. In DNA, the CDR3 is TGTGCCAGCTCACCACCCGTCGGATCCTCTACAGATATGACTGAAGCTTTCTTT. The J gene is TRBJ1-1, the V gene TRBV18, with no clear D. The germline CDR1 and CDR2 sequences are KGHSH and LQKENI. CDR3 length: 18 amino acids. V lost 0 bases to trimming and J lost 5 bases, with 22 bases between them.

The chain is built from TRBV30 and TRBJ2-2, with 7 nucleotides matching TRBD2. This CDR3 comprises 14 residues. Per the germline V gene, CDR1 is GTSNPN and CDR2 is SVGIG (reference sequence). V dropped 3 bases and J dropped 4; count of bases not matched to a gene: 5. The CDR3 DNA is TGTGCCTGGAGCGGCGGGAGTAGCACCGGGGAGCTGTTTTTT. It yields the protein CAWSGGSSTGELFF.

The V and J genes are TRBV28 and TRBJ2-2, with D possibly matching TRBD1 (5 bases). The CDR3 has 13 residues. In germline, CDR1 is MDHEN, CDR2 SYDVKM. Trimming pared 3 bases from V and 6 bases from J, leaving 8 bases between. The CDR3 bases are TGTGCCAGCAGTTTCGCAGGGCCCGGGGAGCTGTTTTTT. Translating gives CASSFAGPGELFF. Variable domain in full (rest from reference TRBV28 and TRBJ2-2): DVKVTQSSRYLVKRTGEKVFLECVQDMDHENMFWYRQDPGLGLRLIYFSYDVKMKEKGDIPEGYSVSREKKERFSLILESASTNQTSMYLCASSFAGPGELFFGEGSRLTVL.

The chain links TRBV18 to TRBJ1-2, with D perhaps TRBD1 (5 bases). Per germline, CDR1 KGHSH and CDR2 LQKENI. This CDR3 is 13 amino acids long. Trimming cost V 3 bases and J 4 bases, with 9 bases left between them. The CDR3 DNA follows: TGTGCCAGCTCACCCTCCGGGGGCTATGGCTACACCTTC. Its protein product is CASSPSGGYGYTF. Drawing the rest from reference TRBV18 and TRBJ1-2, the complete variable domain is NAGVMQNPRHLVRRRGQEARLRCSPMKGHSHVYWYRQLPEEGLKFMVYLQKENIIDESGMPKERFSAEFPKEGPSILRIQQVVRGDSAAYFCASSPSGGYGYTFGSGTRLTVV.

The chain couples TRBV2 to TRBJ2-7; tentative D call: TRBD1 (6 bases). Germline lookup yields CDR1 SNHLY and CDR2 FYNNEI. The CDR3 contains 13 residues. Trimming stripped 8 bases from V and 6 bases from J, with 17 bases between. CDR3 loop: CASQDSKVVEQYF. The CDR3 nucleotides read TGTGCCAGCCAGGACAGTAAAGTGGTCGAGCAGTACTTC.